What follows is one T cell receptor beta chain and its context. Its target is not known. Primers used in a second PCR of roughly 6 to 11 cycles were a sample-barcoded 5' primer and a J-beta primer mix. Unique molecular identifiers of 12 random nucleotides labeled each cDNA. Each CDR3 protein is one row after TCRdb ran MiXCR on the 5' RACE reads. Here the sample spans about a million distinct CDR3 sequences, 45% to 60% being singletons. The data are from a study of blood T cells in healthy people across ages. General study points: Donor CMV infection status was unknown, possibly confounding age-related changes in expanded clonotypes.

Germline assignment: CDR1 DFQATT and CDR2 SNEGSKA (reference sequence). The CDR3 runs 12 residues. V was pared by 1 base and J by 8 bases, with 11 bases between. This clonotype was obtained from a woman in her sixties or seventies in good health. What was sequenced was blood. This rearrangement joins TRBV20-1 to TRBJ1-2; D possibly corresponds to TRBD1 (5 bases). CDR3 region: CSARAGTDGYTF. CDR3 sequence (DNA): TGCAGTGCTAGAGCAGGGACGGACGGCTACACCTTC.